A single sample is the source of the 16 T cell receptor beta chains below, sequenced in a study of T cell responses to AZD1222 COVID-19 vaccine. Using immunoSEQ multiplex PCR, the repertoire was profiled, and TCRdb retains in-frame clones only, with some absent. This table has 160,000 or so clones, 87% appearing once. The source material was peripheral blood, sampled 28 days after the second AZD1222 dose. The source is an adult who received the AZD1222 COVID-19 vaccine.

The gene calls are TRBV19 and TRBJ2-1; perhaps TRBD1 as D (5 bases). The CDR3 length is 17 residues. The V end was cut by 4 bases, the J end by 4 bases, with 20 bases between. Germline V gene lookup returns CDR1 LNHDA and CDR2 SQIVND (reference sequence). The CDR3 region is CASSTKTQGLLYNEQFF. CDR3 nucleotide sequence: TGTGCCAGTAGTACAAAAACTCAGGGTCTACTGTACAATGAGCAGTTCTTC.

The genes are TRBV5-6 and TRBJ1-4; D is uncertain. In germline, CDR1 is SGHDT, CDR2 YYEEEE. V was pared by 3 bases and J by 0 bases, with 9 bases between. The CDR3 is 15 amino acids. CDR3 loop: CASSWAGPTNEKLFF. DNA of the CDR3: TGTGCCAGCAGCTGGGCCGGCCCAACTAATGAAAAACTGTTTTTT.

The rearrangement uses TRBV29-1 and TRBJ1-5; 7 positions agree with TRBD1. CDR1 is SQVTM and CDR2 is ANQGSEA in the germline V gene. After removal of 8 bases from V and 0 bases from J, the junction contained 10 bases not matched to a gene. The length of the CDR3 is 15 residues. The CDR3 DNA is TGCAGCCACGACAGGGAAAAATATAGCAATCAGCCCCAGCATTTT. Protein sequence: CSHDREKYSNQPQHF.

This clone was picked up a small number of times. The genes are TRBV7-9 and TRBJ2-7; 7 nucleotides match TRBD1. This CDR3 has 14 residues. From germline, CDR1 is SEHNR and CDR2 FQNEAQ (reference sequence). Unmatched junction bases numbered 3, after V lost 2 bases and J lost 2 bases. This chain's CDR3 is CASSLLGGTYEQYF. The CDR3 bases are TGTGCCAGCAGCTTACTAGGGGGCACCTACGAGCAGTACTTC.

J is TRBJ2-1 and V is TRBV7-3; D gene uncertain. With 5 bases removed from V and 4 bases from J, the gap between germline ends came to 12 bases. CDR1 and CDR2 (germline): SGHTA, FQGTGA. This CDR3 is built from 14 residues. CDR3 loop: CASSPQGRYNEQFF. Written as DNA, the CDR3 is TGTGCCAGCAGCCCACAAGGGCGGTACAATGAGCAGTTCTTC. The whole variable domain, remainder taken from reference TRBV7-3 and TRBJ2-1, is GAGVSQTPSNKVTEKGKYVELRCDPISGHTALYWYRQSLGQGPEFLIYFQGTGAADDSGLPNDRFFAVRPEGSVSTLKIQRTERGDSAVYLCASSPQGRYNEQFFGPGTRLTVL.

The genes are TRBV28 and TRBJ1-1; D possibly corresponds to TRBD1 (5 bases). This CDR3 contains 13 residues. V lost 5 bases, J lost 8 bases, and 15 bases lay in between. Germline V gene sequence: CDR1 MDHEN, CDR2 SYDVKM. The DNA of the CDR3 is TGTGCCAGCAGTAGGGGACGGGTCATCGAAGCTTTCTTT. It encodes CASSRGRVIEAFF.

The rearrangement joins TRBV28 to TRBJ2-4; the D gene is possibly TRBD1 (7 bases). The CDR3 has 18 residues. Germline CDR1 reads MDHEN; CDR2 reads SYDVKM. Trimming took off 5 bases at V and 3 bases at J, with 23 bases between the two ends. In DNA, the CDR3 is TGTGCCAGCAGTCCTAAGGGGGGACAGCTACGGGGCAAAAACATTCAGTACTTC. It encodes CASSPKGGQLRGKNIQYF.

This chain links TRBV7-2 with TRBJ1-2; D is possibly TRBD1 (6 bases). V was cut by 6 bases and J by 8 bases, with 16 bases left in between. Germline V lookup: CDR1 SGHTA, CDR2 FQGNSA. CDR3 length equals 13 residues. The CDR3 reads CASRNTGSWGYTF. The DNA for the CDR3 is TGTGCCAGCAGGAACACAGGGTCGTGGGGCTACACCTTC.

The chain recombines TRBV5-4 with TRBJ2-2; 8 positions match TRBD1. The germline CDR1 and CDR2 sequences are SGHNT and YYREEE (reference sequence). V was pared by 5 bases and J by 2 bases, with 2 bases of the junction left unmatched. The CDR3 totals 14 residues. Here the CDR3 reads CASRGQVNTGELFF. As DNA, the CDR3 is TGTGCCAGCAGGGGACAGGTTAACACCGGGGAGCTGTTTTTT.

J is TRBJ2-2 and V is TRBV3-1 (or the pseudogene TRBV3-2); tentatively, D is TRBD1 (5 bases). V lost 0 bases and J lost 3, with 17 bases in between. This CDR3 has 18 residues. Per the germline V gene, CDR1 is LGHDT and CDR2 is YNNKEL (reference sequence). CDR3 bases: TGTGCCAGCAGCCAAGAAAGGCGGACCATAGGGGACACCGGGGAGCTGTTTTTT. It codes for CASSQERRTIGDTGELFF.

This clone was seen a few times. This chain joins TRBV19 and TRBJ1-1; D remains ambiguous. There are 15 residues in the CDR3. Trimming removed 0 bases from V and 0 bases from J, with 8 bases in between. Germline CDR1 and CDR2: LNHDA and SQIVND (reference sequence). CDR3 bases: TGTGCCAGTAGTATAGATGGGGATATGAACACTGAAGCTTTCTTT. It specifies CASSIDGDMNTEAFF.

The rearrangement joins TRBV11-2 to TRBJ2-2, with no clear D. The CDR3 totals 16 residues. Trimming pared 0 bases from V and 0 bases from J, leaving 8 bases between. CDR1 and CDR2 from the germline V gene are SGHAT and FQNNGV. The CDR3 bases are TGTGCCAGCAGCTTAGACGCGGTCTCGAACACCGGGGAGCTGTTTTTT. Protein product: CASSLDAVSNTGELFF.

The chain joins TRBV3-1 (or the pseudogene TRBV3-2) to TRBJ1-2; 9 positions agree with TRBD1. CDR1 LGHDT and CDR2 YNNKEL come from the germline V gene (reference sequence). V shed 4 bases, J shed 2 bases, and the junction held 8 bases outside the gene matches. This CDR3 comprises 16 residues. CDR3 DNA sequence: TGTGCCAGCAGCCCACGAACGGGGACAGGGAACTATGGCTACACCTTC. This sequence encodes CASSPRTGTGNYGYTF.

The V call is TRBV7-9, the J call TRBJ2-7; D remains unclear. The V gene's germline CDR1 is SEHNR and CDR2 FQNEAQ (reference sequence). Trimming left V 0 bases short and J 3 bases short, with 6 bases between. The CDR3 is 13 amino acids. The CDR3 bases are TGTGCCAGCAGCTTAGCAGGTGGCTACGAGCAGTACTTC. It yields the protein CASSLAGGYEQYF.

Only a few counts were recorded for this clone. In nucleotides, the CDR3 is TGTGCCAGCAGTTTATCTCCCAGAGATACGCAGTATTTT. Translation gives CASSLSPRDTQYF. V usage is TRBV12-3 or TRBV12-4 and J usage is TRBJ2-3; D uncertain. CDR3 size: 13 residues. Trimming pared 2 bases from V and 5 bases from J, leaving 8 bases between.

The J gene is TRBJ2-7, the V gene TRBV11-1; D ambiguous. With 2 bases removed from V and 2 bases from J, the gap between germline ends came to 10 bases. The CDR3 runs to 14 residues. Germline-derived CDR1 and CDR2 are SGHAT and FQDESV (reference sequence). The CDR3 loop is CASSLLFKTYEQYF. The CDR3 DNA reads TGTGCCAGCAGCTTACTCTTCAAAACCTACGAGCAGTACTTC.